A selection of T cell receptor beta chains follows, all from one sample in a study of T cell responses to AZD1222 COVID-19 vaccine. Produced via immunoSEQ multiplex PCR; TCRdb's table is partial and in-frame only. Of about 150,000 clones listed, roughly nine tenths were seen once; the top ten hold 1.5% to 2%. Specimen: peripheral blood, collected on day 0 of AZD1222 vaccination. The source of these receptors is an adult in good health. The CDR3 runs from the conserved cysteine through the conserved F or W. The D gene is left open where the match is weak. Clone size is not always given. Where it is, it says once, few, many or a class for expanded clones.

v_call	d_call	clone_size	j_call	cdr3_aa	cdr3_nt
TRBV7-2	NA	NA	TRBJ2-1	CASSLTSSPEQFF	TGTGCCAGCAGCTTAACGAGCTCCCCTGAGCAGTTCTTC
TRBV28	TRBD1	NA	TRBJ1-1	CASSQSDRGYEAFF	TGTGCCAGCAGTCAGTCCGACAGGGGGTATGAGGCTTTCTTT
TRBV12-1	NA	NA	TRBJ1-1	CASSSRGRGRNTEAFF	TGTGCCAGCAGCTCCCGAGGGAGGGGAAGGAACACTGAAGCTTTCTTT
TRBV2	NA	NA	TRBJ2-3	CASSGLRPEDTQYF	TGTGCCAGCAGCGGACTACGTCCGGAAGATACGCAGTATTTT
TRBV4-2	TRBD2	NA	TRBJ2-7	CASSQEGTRVYEQYF	TGTGCCAGCAGCCAAGAAGGGACTAGAGTCTACGAGCAGTACTTC
TRBV14	TRBD1	NA	TRBJ2-1	CASSHQGASSYNEQFF	TGTGCCAGCAGCCATCAGGGGGCTAGCTCCTACAATGAGCAGTTCTTC
TRBV28	NA	NA	TRBJ1-2	CASRRALGYYGYTF	TGTGCCAGCAGGCGGGCGCTAGGGTACTATGGCTACACCTTC
TRBV19	NA	NA	TRBJ2-1	CASSITGQSYNEQFF	TGTGCCAGTAGTATAACAGGACAATCCTACAATGAGCAGTTCTTC
TRBV11-2	TRBD2	NA	TRBJ2-5	CASSLRGLAGGQETQYF	TGTGCCAGCAGCTTACGGGGACTAGCGGGAGGTCAAGAGACCCAGTACTTC
TRBV19	NA	NA	TRBJ2-7	CASSIEIWQYEQYF	TGTGCCAGTAGTATTGAAATATGGCAGTACGAGCAGTACTTC
TRBV11-2	TRBD2	NA	TRBJ2-3	CASSLIAGGSTDTQYF	TGTGCCAGCAGCTTAATAGCGGGAGGTAGCACAGATACGCAGTATTTT
TRBV5-4	TRBD1	NA	TRBJ2-7	CASSSRTSGTASEQYF	TGTGCCAGCAGCTCCCGTACGTCCGGGACAGCTAGCGAGCAGTACTTC
TRBV9	NA	NA	TRBJ2-7	CASSRDGTSGDEQYF	TGTGCCAGCAGCCGGGATGGGACCTCAGGGGACGAGCAGTACTTC
TRBV19	NA	once	TRBJ2-3	CASSMFGVVDTQYF	TGTGCCAGTAGTATGTTTGGTGTCGTGGATACGCAGTATTTT
TRBV18	NA	NA	TRBJ2-5	CASSPRQQETQYF	TGTGCCAGCTCACCACGCCAGCAAGAGACCCAGTACTTC
TRBV15	NA	once	TRBJ1-4	CATSTGSSATNEKLFF	TGTGCCACCAGCACAGGCAGTTCTGCAACTAATGAAAAACTGTTTTTT
TRBV25-1	NA	NA	TRBJ2-6	CASSEYIGPSSGANVLTF	TGTGCCAGCAGTGAATATATCGGGCCCAGCTCTGGGGCCAACGTCCTGACTTTC
TRBV2	TRBD1	NA	TRBJ1-1	CARDTGGEKAFF	TGTGCCAGAGACACAGGGGGCGAAAAAGCTTTCTTT
TRBV28	NA	NA	TRBJ2-1	CASSSSGISYNEQFF	TGTGCCAGCAGCAGCTCAGGAATCTCCTACAATGAGCAGTTCTTC
TRBV19	TRBD1	NA	TRBJ1-1	CASSKYRGQGTEAFF	TGTGCCAGTAGTAAATACAGGGGGCAGGGCACTGAAGCTTTCTTT
TRBV7-2	NA	NA	TRBJ2-1	CASSSLLLVAYNEQFF	TGTGCCAGCAGCTCCCTTTTGCTAGTGGCGTACAATGAGCAGTTCTTC
TRBV6-5	NA	NA	TRBJ1-4	CASRRGTKTNEKLFF	TGTGCCAGCAGAAGGGGGACTAAGACTAATGAAAAACTGTTTTTT
TRBV4-2	NA	NA	TRBJ1-1	CASSQQGRNTEAFF	TGTGCCAGCAGCCAACAGGGTAGGAACACTGAAGCTTTCTTT
TRBV6-1	TRBD1	NA	TRBJ2-7	CASSEEPTGTGGYEQYF	TGTGCCAGCAGTGAAGAACCTACCGGGACAGGGGGCTACGAGCAGTACTTC
TRBV25-1	TRBD2	NA	TRBJ2-7	CASSGLAGEDEQYF	TGTGCCAGCAGTGGTCTAGCGGGAGAGGACGAGCAGTACTTC
TRBV28	TRBD2	NA	TRBJ2-3	CASSLGPFLAGSTDTQYF	TGTGCCAGCAGTTTAGGTCCCTTTTTAGCGGGGAGCACAGATACGCAGTATTTT
TRBV6-2/TRBV6-3	TRBD2	NA	TRBJ2-1	CASSPPGTSINEQFF	TGTGCCAGCAGTCCACCTGGGACTAGCATCAATGAGCAGTTCTTC
TRBV18	NA	NA	TRBJ1-1	CASSEGGSMNTEAFF	TGTGCCAGCTCAGAGGGTGGAAGCATGAACACTGAAGCTTTCTTT
TRBV24-1	NA	few	TRBJ1-1	CATICAFF	TGTGCCACCATATGCGCTTTCTTT